This TCR beta chain is from a study of cytomegalovirus exposure and HLA in healthy donors. Amplification used 60 Vbeta primers and 13 Jbeta primers. The method was immunoSEQ multiplex PCR; TCRdb's version includes in-frame clones alone and lacks a portion of them. This table has some 98,000 clones, about three quarters appearing once. The germline V gene has CDR1 LNHDA and CDR2 SQIVND (reference sequence). The CDR3 runs 15 residues. V shed 6 bases and J 2 bases; nucleotides not matched to a gene: 10. Sequenced: PBMCs. The genes are TRBV19 and TRBJ2-7; TRBD1 agrees at 7 bases. This receptor was identified in a man aged 40-55 years in good health and CMV-seronegative. CDR3: CASRFSGTVPYEQYF. CDR3 bases: TGTGCCAGTAGATTCTCCGGGACAGTACCCTACGAGCAGTACTTC.